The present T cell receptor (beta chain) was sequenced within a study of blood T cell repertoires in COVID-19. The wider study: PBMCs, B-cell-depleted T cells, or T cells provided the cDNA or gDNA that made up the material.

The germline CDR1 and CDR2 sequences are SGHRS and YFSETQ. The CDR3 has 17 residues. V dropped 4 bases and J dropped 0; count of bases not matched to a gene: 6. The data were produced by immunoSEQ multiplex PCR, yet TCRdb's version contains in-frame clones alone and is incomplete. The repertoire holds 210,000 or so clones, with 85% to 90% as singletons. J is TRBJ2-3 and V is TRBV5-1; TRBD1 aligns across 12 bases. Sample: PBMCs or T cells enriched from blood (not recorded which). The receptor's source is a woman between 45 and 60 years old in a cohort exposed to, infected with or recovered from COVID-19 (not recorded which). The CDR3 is CASSTGTGGRSTDTQYF. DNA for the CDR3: TGCGCCAGCAGCACCGGGACAGGGGGCCGTAGCACAGATACGCAGTATTTT.